Below, one T cell receptor (beta chain) is given with its context. The antigen is not known. This entry is derived from a study of cytomegalovirus exposure and HLA in healthy donors. General observations from the study: Subsequent analysis of the approximately 120 validation repertoires found a tendency for first-cohort TCR clusters to co-occur. Both high specificity and high sensitivity reportedly marked the classifier's diagnosis of cytomegalovirus status.

The donors were part of the validation cohort, which consisted of roughly 120 subjects and was separate from the first cohort of hundreds of subjects. Assay: immunoSEQ multiplex PCR; the TCRdb copy retains only in-frame clones and omits some. This repertoire shows around 70,000 clones, nearly 95% found once; its top ten account for roughly 1.5%. Germline V lookup: CDR1 MDHEN, CDR2 SYDVKM. This CDR3 has 17 residues. V was pared by 5 bases and J by 3 bases, with 11 bases of the junction left unmatched. The specimen was PBMCs. The rearrangement uses TRBV28 and TRBJ1-5, with TRBD1 matching 9 bases. The receptor comes from a man between 18 and 29 years old in good health and CMV-seropositive. CDR3 residues: CASSPGQGTSVNQPQHF. CDR3 DNA sequence: TGTGCCAGCAGTCCCGGACAGGGGACGAGTGTCAATCAGCCCCAGCATTTT.